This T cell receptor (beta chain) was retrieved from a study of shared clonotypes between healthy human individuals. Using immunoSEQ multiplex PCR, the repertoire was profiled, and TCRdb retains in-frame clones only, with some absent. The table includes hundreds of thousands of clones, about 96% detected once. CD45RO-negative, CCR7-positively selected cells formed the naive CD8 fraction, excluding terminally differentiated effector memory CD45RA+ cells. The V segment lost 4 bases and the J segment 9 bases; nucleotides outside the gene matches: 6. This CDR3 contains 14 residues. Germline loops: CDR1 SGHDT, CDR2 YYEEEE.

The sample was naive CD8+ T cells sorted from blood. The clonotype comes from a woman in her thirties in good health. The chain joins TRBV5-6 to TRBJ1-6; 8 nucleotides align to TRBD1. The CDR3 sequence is CASSRTGFSSPLHF. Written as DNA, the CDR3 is TGTGCCAGCAGCCGGACAGGGTTCTCTTCACCCCTCCACTTT. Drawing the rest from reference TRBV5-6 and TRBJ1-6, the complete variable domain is DAGVTQSPTHLIKTRGQQVTLRCSPKSGHDTVSWYQQALGQGPQFIFQYYEEEERQRGNFPDRFSGHQFPNYSSELNVNALLLGDSALYLCASSRTGFSSPLHFGNGTRLTVT.